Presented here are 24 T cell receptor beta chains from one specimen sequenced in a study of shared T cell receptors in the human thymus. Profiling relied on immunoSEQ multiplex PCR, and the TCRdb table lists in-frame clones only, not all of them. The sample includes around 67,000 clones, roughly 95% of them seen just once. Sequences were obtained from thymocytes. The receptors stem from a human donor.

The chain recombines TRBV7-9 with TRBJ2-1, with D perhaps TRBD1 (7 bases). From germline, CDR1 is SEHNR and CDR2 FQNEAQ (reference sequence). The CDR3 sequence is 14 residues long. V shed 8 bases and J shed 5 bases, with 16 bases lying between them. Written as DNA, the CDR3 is TGTGCCAGCTTTTTGGGCAGGGGGGACAATGAGCAGTTCTTC. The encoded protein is CASFLGRGDNEQFF.

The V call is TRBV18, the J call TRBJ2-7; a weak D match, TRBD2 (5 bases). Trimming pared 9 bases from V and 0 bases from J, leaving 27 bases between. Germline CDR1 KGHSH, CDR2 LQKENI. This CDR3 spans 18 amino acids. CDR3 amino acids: CASSTGLGPSDSSYEQYF. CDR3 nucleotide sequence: TGTGCCAGTTCCACGGGGTTGGGCCCGTCCGATAGCTCCTACGAGCAGTACTTC.

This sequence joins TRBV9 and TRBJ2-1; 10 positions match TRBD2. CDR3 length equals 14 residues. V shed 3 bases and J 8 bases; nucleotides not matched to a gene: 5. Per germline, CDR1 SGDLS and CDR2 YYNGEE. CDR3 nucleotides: TGTGCCAGCAGCGCCGGGACTAGCGAGCATGAGCAGTTCTTC. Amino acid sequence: CASSAGTSEHEQFF.

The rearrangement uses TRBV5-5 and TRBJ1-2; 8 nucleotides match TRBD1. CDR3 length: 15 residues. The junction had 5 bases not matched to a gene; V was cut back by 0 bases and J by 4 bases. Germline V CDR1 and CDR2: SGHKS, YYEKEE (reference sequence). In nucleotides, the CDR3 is TGTGCCAGCAGCTTGGAAGGACAGGGAGGCTATGGCTACACCTTC. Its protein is CASSLEGQGGYGYTF.

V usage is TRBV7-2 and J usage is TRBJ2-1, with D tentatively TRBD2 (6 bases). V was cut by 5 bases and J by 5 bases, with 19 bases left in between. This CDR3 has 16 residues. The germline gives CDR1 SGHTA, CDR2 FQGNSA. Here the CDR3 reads CASSRTTRNGDNEQFF. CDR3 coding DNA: TGTGCCAGCAGCCGGACTACGAGGAACGGGGACAATGAGCAGTTCTTC.

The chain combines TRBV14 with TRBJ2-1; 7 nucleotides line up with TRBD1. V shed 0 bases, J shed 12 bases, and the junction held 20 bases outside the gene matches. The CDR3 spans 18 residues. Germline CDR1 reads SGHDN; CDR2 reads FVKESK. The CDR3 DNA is TGTGCCAGCAGCCAAGAGGGCCCCTTACAGGGGCGTTCGTACGGGCAGTTCTTC. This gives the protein CASSQEGPLQGRSYGQFF.

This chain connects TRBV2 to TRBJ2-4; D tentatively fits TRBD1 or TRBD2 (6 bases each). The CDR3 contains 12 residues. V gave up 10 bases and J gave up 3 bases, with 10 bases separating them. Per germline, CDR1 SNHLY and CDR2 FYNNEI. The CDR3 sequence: CAKGGLKNIQYF. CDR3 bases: TGTGCCAAAGGGGGGCTCAAAAACATTCAGTACTTC.

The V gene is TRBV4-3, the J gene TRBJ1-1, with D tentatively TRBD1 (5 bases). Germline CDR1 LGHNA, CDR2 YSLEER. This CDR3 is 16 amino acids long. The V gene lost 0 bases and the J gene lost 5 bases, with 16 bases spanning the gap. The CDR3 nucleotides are TGCGCCAGCAGCCAAGATTGGGGGGGGTGGAGGACTGAAGCTTTCTTT. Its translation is CASSQDWGGWRTEAFF.

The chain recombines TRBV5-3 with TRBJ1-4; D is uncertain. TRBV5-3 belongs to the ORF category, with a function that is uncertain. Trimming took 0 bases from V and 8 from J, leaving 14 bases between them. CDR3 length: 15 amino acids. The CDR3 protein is CARSLGLPSGEKLFF. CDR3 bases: TGTGCCAGAAGCTTGGGACTCCCAAGCGGCGAAAAACTGTTTTTT.

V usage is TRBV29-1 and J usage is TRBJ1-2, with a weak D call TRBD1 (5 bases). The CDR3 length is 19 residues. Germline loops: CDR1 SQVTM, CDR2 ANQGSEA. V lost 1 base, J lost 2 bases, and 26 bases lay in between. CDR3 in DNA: TGCAGCGTTGAAGTTTGGGGCCAGGGCGCCTTCCGGCCCAACTATGGCTACACCTTC. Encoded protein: CSVEVWGQGAFRPNYGYTF.

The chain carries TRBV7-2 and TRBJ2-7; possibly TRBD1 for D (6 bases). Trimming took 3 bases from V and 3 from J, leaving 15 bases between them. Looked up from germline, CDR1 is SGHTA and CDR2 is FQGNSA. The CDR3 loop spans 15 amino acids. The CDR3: CASSLRTADLYEQYF. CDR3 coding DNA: TGTGCCAGCAGCTTGCGGACAGCCGACCTCTACGAGCAGTACTTC.

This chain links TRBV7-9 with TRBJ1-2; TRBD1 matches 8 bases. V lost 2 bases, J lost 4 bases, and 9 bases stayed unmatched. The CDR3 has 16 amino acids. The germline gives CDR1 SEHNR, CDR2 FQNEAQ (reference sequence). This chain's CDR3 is CASSLIPGGVGYGYTF. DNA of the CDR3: TGTGCCAGCAGCTTAATTCCAGGGGGCGTTGGCTATGGCTACACCTTC. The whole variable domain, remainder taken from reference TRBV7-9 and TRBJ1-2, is DTGVSQNPRHKITKRGQNVTFRCDPISEHNRLYWYRQTLGQGPEFLTYFQNEAQLEKSRLLSDRFSAERPKGSFSTLEIQRTEQGDSAMYLCASSLIPGGVGYGYTFGSGTRLTVV.

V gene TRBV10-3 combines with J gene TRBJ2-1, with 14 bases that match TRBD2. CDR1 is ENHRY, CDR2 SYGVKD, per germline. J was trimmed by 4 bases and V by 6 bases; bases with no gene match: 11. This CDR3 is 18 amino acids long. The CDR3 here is CAIRRRGTSGGAYNEQFF. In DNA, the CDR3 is TGTGCCATCAGAAGAAGGGGGACTAGCGGGGGAGCATACAATGAGCAGTTCTTC.

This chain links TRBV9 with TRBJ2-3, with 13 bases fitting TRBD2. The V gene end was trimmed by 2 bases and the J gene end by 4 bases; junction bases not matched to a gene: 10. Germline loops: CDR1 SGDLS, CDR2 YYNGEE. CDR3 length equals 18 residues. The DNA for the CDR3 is TGTGCCAGCAGCGTCACTAGCGGGGGGGCGGTTAAGGCAGATACGCAGTATTTT. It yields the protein CASSVTSGGAVKADTQYF. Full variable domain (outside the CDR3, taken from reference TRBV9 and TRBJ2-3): DSGVTQTPKHLITATGQRVTLRCSPRSGDLSVYWYQQSLDQGLQFLIQYYNGEERAKGNILERFSAQQFPDLHSELNLSSLELGDSALYFCASSVTSGGAVKADTQYFGPGTRLTVL.

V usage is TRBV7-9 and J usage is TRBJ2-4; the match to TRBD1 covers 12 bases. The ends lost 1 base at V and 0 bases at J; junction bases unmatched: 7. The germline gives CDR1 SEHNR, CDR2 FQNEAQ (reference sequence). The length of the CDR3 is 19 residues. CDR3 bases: TGTGCCAGCAGCTTAGTTCCGGGGGACAGGGGGCTAGCCAAAAACATTCAGTACTTC. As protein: CASSLVPGDRGLAKNIQYF.

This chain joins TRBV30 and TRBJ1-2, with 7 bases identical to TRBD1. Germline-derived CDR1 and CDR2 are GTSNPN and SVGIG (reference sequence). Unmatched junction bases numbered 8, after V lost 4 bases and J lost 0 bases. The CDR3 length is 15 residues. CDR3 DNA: TGTGCCTGGATAAGACAGGGCGAAGCTAACTATGGCTACACCTTC. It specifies CAWIRQGEANYGYTF.

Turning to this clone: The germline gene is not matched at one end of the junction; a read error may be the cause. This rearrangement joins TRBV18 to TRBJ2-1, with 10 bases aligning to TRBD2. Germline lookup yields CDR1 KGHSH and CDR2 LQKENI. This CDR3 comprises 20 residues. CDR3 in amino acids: CASPPPSSGGRLSSYNEQFF. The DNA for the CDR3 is TGTGCCAGCCCACCACCGTCTAGCGGGGGCCGTCTGTCCTCCTACAATGAGCAGTTCTTC.

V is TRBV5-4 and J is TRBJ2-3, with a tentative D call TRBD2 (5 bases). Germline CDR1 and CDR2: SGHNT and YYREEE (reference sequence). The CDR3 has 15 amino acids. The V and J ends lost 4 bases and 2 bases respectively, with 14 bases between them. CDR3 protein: CASSHQRDPTDTQYF. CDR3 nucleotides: TGTGCCAGCAGCCATCAACGGGATCCCACAGATACGCAGTATTTT.

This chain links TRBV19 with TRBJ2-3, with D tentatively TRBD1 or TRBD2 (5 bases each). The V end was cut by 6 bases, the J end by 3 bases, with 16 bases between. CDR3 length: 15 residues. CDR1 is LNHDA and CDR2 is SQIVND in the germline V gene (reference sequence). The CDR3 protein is CASSPSGEGTDTQYF. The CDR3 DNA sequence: TGTGCCAGTAGCCCATCTGGAGAGGGGACAGATACGCAGTATTTT.

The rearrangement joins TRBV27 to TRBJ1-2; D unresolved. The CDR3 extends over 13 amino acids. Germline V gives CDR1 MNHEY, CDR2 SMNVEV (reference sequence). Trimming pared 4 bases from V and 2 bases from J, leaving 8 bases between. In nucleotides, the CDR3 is TGTGCCAGCAGTTCCGGGAACAACTATGGCTACACCTTC. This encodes CASSSGNNYGYTF.

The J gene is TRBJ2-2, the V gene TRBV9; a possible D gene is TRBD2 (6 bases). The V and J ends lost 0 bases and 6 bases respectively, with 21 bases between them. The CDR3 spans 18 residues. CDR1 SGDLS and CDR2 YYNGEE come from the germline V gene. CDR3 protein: CASSVVGGVGLLAGELFF. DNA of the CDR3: TGTGCCAGCAGCGTAGTAGGAGGGGTAGGTCTCTTGGCCGGGGAGCTGTTTTTT.

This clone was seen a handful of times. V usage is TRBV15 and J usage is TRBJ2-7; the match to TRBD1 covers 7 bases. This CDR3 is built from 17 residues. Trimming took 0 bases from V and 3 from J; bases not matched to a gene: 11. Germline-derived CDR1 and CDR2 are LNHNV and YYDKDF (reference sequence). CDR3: CATSRDRMRDSCYEQYF. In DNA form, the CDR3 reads TGTGCCACCAGCAGAGATCGCATGAGGGACAGCTGCTACGAGCAGTACTTC.

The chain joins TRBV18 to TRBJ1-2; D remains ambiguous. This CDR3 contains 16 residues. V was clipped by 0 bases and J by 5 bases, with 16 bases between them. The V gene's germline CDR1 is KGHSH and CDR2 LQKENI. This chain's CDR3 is CASSPPAGTLLYGYTF. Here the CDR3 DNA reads TGTGCCAGCTCACCACCCGCAGGAACTCTACTTTATGGCTACACCTTC.

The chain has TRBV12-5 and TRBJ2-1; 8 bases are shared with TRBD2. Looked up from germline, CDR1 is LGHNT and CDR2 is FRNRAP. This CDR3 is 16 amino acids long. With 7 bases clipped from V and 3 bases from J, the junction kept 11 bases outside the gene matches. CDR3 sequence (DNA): TGTGCTAGTGACCAACGGGAGGGAGGGTACTACAATGAGCAGTTCTTC. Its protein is CASDQREGGYYNEQFF.